This T cell receptor (beta chain) originates from a study of human T cells and chemical hapten exposure. Study context: Sensitization employed 2% DPC on approximately 2 cm by approximately 2 cm of upper inner arm skin. Chiefly women, the patients showed alopecia areata, totalis or universalis.

The time point was: patch test 2, 6 weeks after DPC sensitization. The treatment was: therapeutic diphenylcyclopropenone sensitization with weekly scalp DPC. Blood collection happened ahead of applying each patch test. Unfractionated whole blood served as the source for total RNA extraction. Each CDR3 protein gets one entry after TCRdb re-called the RACE reads with MiXCR. The data hold about 380,000 distinct CDR3 sequences, with about 6% observed a single time. The germline CDR1 and CDR2 sequences are SGHVS and FQNEAQ. Trimming removed 5 bases from V and 2 bases from J; junction bases left unmatched: 8. The CDR3 has 17 residues. This clonotype was seen repeatedly, ten times or more.

The sequences come from whole blood, collected in connection with sensitization to the hapten diphenylcyclopropenone (DPC). The receptor's source is a woman in her late teens or twenties with alopecia areata. Some clones in this sample may be carry-over from other donors' samples. The V call is TRBV7-8, the J call TRBJ2-3; TRBD2 matches 12 bases. The CDR3, as DNA: TGTGCCAGCAGCCCTCGCCTAGCGGGGGGGCCCACAGATACGCAGTATTTT. Protein sequence: CASSPRLAGGPTDTQYF.